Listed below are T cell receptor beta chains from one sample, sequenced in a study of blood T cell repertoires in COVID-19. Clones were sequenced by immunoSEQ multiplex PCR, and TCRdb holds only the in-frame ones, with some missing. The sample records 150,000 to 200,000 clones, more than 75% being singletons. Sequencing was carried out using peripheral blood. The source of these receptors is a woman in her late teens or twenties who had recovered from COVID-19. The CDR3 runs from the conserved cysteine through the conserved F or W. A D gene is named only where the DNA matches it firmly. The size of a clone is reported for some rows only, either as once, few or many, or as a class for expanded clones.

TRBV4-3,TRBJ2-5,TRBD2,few,TGCGCCAGCAGCCCCCAGCGGGGGGGCGTGGAGACCCAGTACTTC,CASSPQRGGVETQYF
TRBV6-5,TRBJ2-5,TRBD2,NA,TGTGCCAGCGCAAGAGGTGGGGAGGGGGAGACCCAGTACTTC,CASARGGEGETQYF
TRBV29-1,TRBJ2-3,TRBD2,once,TGCAGCGTTGAAGATGGAGGGCTAGCGGGAAGCACAGATACGCAGTATTTT,CSVEDGGLAGSTDTQYF
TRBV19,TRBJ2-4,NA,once,TGTGCCAGTAGGGAGGGTCCCAAAAACATTCAGTACTTC,CASREGPKNIQYF
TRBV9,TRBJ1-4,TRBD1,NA,TGTGCCAGCAGCGCTTCCGGGACAGGGGTCGTTGGAAAACTGTTTTTT,CASSASGTGVVGKLFF
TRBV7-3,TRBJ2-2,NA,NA,TGTGCCAGCAGCATGACCGGGAGCCTCAACACCGGGGAGCTGTTTTTT,CASSMTGSLNTGELFF
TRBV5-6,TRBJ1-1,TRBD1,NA,TGTGCCAGCAGCACTACGACAGGGTACCACACTGAAGCTTTCTTT,CASSTTTGYHTEAFF
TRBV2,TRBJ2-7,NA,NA,TGTGCCAGCAGTGCCGTGTGGGGCGGGGGCAACGAGCAGTACTTC,CASSAVWGGGNEQYF
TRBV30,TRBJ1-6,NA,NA,TGTGCCTGGAGTGTAGGCCAGGGGAAGAATTCACCCCTCCACTTT,CAWSVGQGKNSPLHF
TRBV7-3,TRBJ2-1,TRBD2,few,TGTGCCAGCAGCCCTCACGGAGCGGGGGGGTACAATGAGCAGTTCTTC,CASSPHGAGGYNEQFF
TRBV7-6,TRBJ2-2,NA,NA,TGTGCCAGCAGCTTAAGGACTCAGGCGGGCACCGGGGAGCTGTTTTTT,CASSLRTQAGTGELFF
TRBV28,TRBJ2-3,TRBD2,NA,TGTGCCAGCAGCTCCCCAGCGGGAGCGGGCCCAGATACGCAGTATTTT,CASSSPAGAGPDTQYF
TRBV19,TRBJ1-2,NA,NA,TGTGCCAGTAGTATTTCGAACAGATGGGGGGGAGTCTATGGCTACACCTTC,CASSISNRWGGVYGYTF
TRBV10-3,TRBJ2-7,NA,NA,TGTGCCATCAGTGAAAGGGGCCTAGCGCACGAGCAGTACTTC,CAISERGLAHEQYF
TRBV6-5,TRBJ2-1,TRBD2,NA,TGTGCCAGCAGGCAAGCGGGAGCGGTGTACAATGAGCAGTTCTTC,CASRQAGAVYNEQFF
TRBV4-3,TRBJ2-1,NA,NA,TGCGCCAGCAGCCAAGGAAGGAACAGAGCCTACAATGAGCAGTTCTTC,CASSQGRNRAYNEQFF
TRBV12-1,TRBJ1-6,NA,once,TGTGCCAGCAGCTTTGCCCAGGGTTACGGTTCACCCCTCCACTTT,CASSFAQGYGSPLHF
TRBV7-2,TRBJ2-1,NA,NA,TGTGCCAGCAGCCCACCTACCACGCCTCTCAATGAGCAGTTCTTC,CASSPPTTPLNEQFF
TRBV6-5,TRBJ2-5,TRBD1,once,TGTGCCAGCAGAAGACAGGGGGCTAACCAAGAGACCCAGTACTTC,CASRRQGANQETQYF
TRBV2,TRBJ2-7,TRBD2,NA,TGTGCCAGCAGTGAAGGGCTAGCGGGGGGCCTGGGCTACGAGCAGTACTTC,CASSEGLAGGLGYEQYF
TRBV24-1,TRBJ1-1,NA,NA,TGTGCCACCCAGGGGCCGGGGACTGAAGCTTTCTTT,CATQGPGTEAFF
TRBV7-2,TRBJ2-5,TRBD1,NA,TGTGCCAGCAGCTCTTCAGGGGGCCGAGAGACCCAGTACTTC,CASSSSGGRETQYF
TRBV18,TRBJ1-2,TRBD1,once,TGTGCCAGCTCAACAGGGGGGTCTATCTATGGCTACACCTTC,CASSTGGSIYGYTF
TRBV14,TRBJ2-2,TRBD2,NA,TGTGCCAGCAGCCAATGGACTAGCGGGATAATGAGCACCGGGGAGCTGTTTTTT,CASSQWTSGIMSTGELFF
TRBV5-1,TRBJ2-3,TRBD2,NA,TGCGCCAGCAGCTTGCCGAGCGGGGGTAGCACAGATACGCAGTATTTT,CASSLPSGGSTDTQYF
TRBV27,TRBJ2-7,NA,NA,TGTGCCAGCAGCTACAGGGTTCGTCGGGAGCAGTACTTC,CASSYRVRREQYF
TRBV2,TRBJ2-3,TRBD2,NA,TGTGCCAGCAGTGAACGCGGCCTAGCGGGCACAGATACGCAGTATTTT,CASSERGLAGTDTQYF
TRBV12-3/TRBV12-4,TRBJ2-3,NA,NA,TGTGCCAGCAGTTCCGCACACCCGCAGTATTTT,CASSSAHPQYF
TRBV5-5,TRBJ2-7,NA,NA,TGTGCCAGCAGCTTTTCAGGGAACTCCTACGAGCAGTACTTC,CASSFSGNSYEQYF
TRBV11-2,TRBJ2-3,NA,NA,TGTGCCAGCAGCTTTCAGGGCGGGGGCAGGACAGATACGCAGTATTTT,CASSFQGGGRTDTQYF